This T cell receptor (beta chain) was recorded in a study of cytomegalovirus exposure and HLA in healthy donors. Sequenced by immunoSEQ multiplex PCR; TCRdb stores in-frame clones only, minus some. The table lists about 90,000 clones, almost 85% of them singletons. Trimming pared 4 bases from V and 3 bases from J, leaving 10 bases between. The CDR3 is made up of 14 amino acids. The germline gives CDR1 SGHRS, CDR2 YFSETQ. V and J are TRBV5-1 and TRBJ2-2; the D gene is possibly TRBD1 (5 bases). Sequenced sample: PBMCs. The sequence was obtained from a woman aged 18-29 years in good health and CMV-seropositive. As DNA, the CDR3 is TGCGCCAGCAGCCCAGGGTGGGACACCGGGGAGCTGTTTTTT. Amino acids: CASSPGWDTGELFF.